This passage covers 5 T cell receptor beta chains from one sample sequenced in a study of cytomegalovirus exposure and HLA in healthy donors. Primers for the PCR totalled 60 Vbeta and 13 Jbeta. The table came from immunoSEQ multiplex PCR; TCRdb's copy has only in-frame clones and leaves some out. The sample lists about 150,000 clones; 72% were seen once. Sequenced input: PBMCs. The receptors here all came from a man aged 40-49 years in good health and CMV-seronegative.

This clone turned up a few times. This chain uses TRBV12-2 with TRBJ2-4; the tabulated D call, TRBD1, remains unverified against the DNA. TRBV12-2 is reported as a pseudogene. This CDR3 is built from 16 residues. For the CDR3, the DNA is TGTGCAAGTCGCTTAGAGCACAGCCTTAACTCAGGGATTCAGTACTTC. This sequence encodes CASRLEHSLNSGIQYF.

The J gene is TRBJ2-1, the V gene TRBV5-1, with 11 bases identical to TRBD2. Looked up from germline, CDR1 is SGHRS and CDR2 is YFSETQ. After removal of 3 bases from V and 7 bases from J, the junction contained 3 bases not matched to a gene. CDR3 length: 14 residues. The chain's CDR3 is CASSSTSGKNEQFF. The CDR3 DNA reads TGCGCCAGCAGCTCGACTAGCGGGAAAAATGAGCAGTTCTTC. Full variable domain (rest looked up from reference TRBV5-1 and TRBJ2-1): KAGVTQTPRYLIKTRGQQVTLSCSPISGHRSVSWYQQTPGQGLQFLFEYFSETQRNKGNFPGRFSGRQFSNSRSEMNVSTLELGDSALYLCASSSTSGKNEQFFGPGTRLTVL.

The chain couples TRBV28 to TRBJ1-5; D unclear. The CDR3 sequence is 12 residues long. Germline V gene lookup returns CDR1 MDHEN and CDR2 SYDVKM. V was clipped by 7 bases and J by 2 bases, with 6 bases between them. The CDR3, as DNA: TGTGCCAGCACCCGAGGCAATCAGCCCCAGCATTTT. As protein: CASTRGNQPQHF.

The gene calls are TRBV5-6 and TRBJ2-4; 15 nucleotides agree with TRBD2. The CDR3 is 16 amino acids. Germline trimming cut 4 bases from V and 6 bases from J; bases unmatched to any gene: 5. CDR1 and CDR2 (germline): SGHDT, YYEEEE. The CDR3 bases are TGTGCCAGCAGCGTCGGACTAGCGGGGGGGTTAAACATTCAGTACTTC. Amino acid sequence: CASSVGLAGGLNIQYF.

V and J are TRBV7-2 and TRBJ1-3; D is unclear. The CDR3 is 15 amino acids. V was shortened by 1 base and J by 0 bases, with 7 bases between the two germline ends. CDR1 SGHTA and CDR2 FQGNSA come from the germline V gene. CDR3 DNA sequence: TGTGCCAGCAGCTTAGGGTACAGCTCTGGAAACACCATATATTTT. This gives the protein CASSLGYSSGNTIYF.